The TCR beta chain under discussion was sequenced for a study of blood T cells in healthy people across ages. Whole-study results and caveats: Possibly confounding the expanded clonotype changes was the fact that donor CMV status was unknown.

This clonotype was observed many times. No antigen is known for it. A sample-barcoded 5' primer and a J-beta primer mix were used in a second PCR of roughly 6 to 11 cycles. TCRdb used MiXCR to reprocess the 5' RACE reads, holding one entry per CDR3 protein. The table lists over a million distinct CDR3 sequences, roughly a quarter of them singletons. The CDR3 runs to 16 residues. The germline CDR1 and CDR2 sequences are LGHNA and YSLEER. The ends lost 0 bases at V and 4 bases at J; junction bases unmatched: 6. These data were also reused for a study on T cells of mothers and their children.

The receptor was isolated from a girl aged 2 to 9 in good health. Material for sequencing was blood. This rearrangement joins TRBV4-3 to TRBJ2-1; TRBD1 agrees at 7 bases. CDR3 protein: CASSQDTSGGYNEQFF. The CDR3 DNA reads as TGCGCCAGCAGCCAAGACACGTCAGGGGGTTACAATGAGCAGTTCTTC.